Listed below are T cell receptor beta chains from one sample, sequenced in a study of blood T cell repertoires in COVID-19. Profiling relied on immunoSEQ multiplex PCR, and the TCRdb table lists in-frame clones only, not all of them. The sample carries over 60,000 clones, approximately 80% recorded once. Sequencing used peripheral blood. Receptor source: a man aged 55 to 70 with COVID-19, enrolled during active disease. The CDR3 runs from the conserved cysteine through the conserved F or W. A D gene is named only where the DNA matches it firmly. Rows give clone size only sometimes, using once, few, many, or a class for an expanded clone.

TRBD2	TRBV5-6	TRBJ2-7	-	TGTGCCAGCAGCTTGAAGACTAGCGGGGGGCAGTACTTC	CASSLKTSGGQYF
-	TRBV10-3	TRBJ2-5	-	TGTGCCTCCTCCGGGGGGCCCGATTTTCCTCAAGAGACCCAGTACTTC	CASSGGPDFPQETQYF
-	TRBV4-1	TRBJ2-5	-	TGCGCCAGCAGCCTGGGCCGGGACAACCCTACGCGGGAGACCCAGTACTTC	CASSLGRDNPTRETQYF
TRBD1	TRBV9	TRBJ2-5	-	TGTGCCAGCAGCCAGTGGGACAGGGGTAGCCAAGAGACCCAGTACTTC	CASSQWDRGSQETQYF
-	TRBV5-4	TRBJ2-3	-	TGTGCCAGCAGCTTCAGGGGCACAGATACGCAGTATTTT	CASSFRGTDTQYF
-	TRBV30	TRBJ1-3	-	TGTGCCTGGAGAGCCGGAAACACCATATATTTT	CAWRAGNTIYF
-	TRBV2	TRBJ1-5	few	TGTGCCAGCAGTGAACAGGGTGGCAATCAGCCCCAGCATTTT	CASSEQGGNQPQHF
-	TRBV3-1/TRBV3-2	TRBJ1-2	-	TGTGCCAGCAGTCCGGGTGGTTATGGCTACACCTTC	CASSPGGYGYTF
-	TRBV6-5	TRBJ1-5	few	TGTGCCAGCAGAAACCGGGACAAAGATCAGCCCCAGCATTTT	CASRNRDKDQPQHF
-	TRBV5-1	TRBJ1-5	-	TGCGCCAGCAGCTTGGGGGGGCTCAGCAATCAGCCCCAGCATTTT	CASSLGGLSNQPQHF
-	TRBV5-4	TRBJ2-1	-	TGTGCCAGCAGCTTGCAGGCAGGGGACGATGAGCAGTTCTTC	CASSLQAGDDEQFF
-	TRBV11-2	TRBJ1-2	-	TGTGCCAGCAGCTTACGGTCTGGGGGCCGATTTGCCGATGATGGCTACACCTTC	CASSLRSGGRFADDGYTF
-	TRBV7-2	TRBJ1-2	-	TGTGCCAGCAGCTTAAAGGCAGGGGCGGCCCTCACCTTC	CASSLKAGAALTF
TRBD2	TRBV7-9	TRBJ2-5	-	TGTGCCAGCGCCCTAGCGGGAGAGGAGACCCAGTACTTC	CASALAGEETQYF
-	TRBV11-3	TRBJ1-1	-	TGTGCCAGCAGCCCTAACAGGGTTACTGAAGCTTTCTTT	CASSPNRVTEAFF
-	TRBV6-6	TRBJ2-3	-	TGTGCCAGCAGTCACAGGACCAGCACAGATACGCAGTATTTT	CASSHRTSTDTQYF
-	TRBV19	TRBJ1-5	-	TGTGCCAGTAGCCCCGGGACACATCAGCCCCAGCATTTT	CASSPGTHQPQHF
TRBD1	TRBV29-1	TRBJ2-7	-	TGCAGCGCGATTACGGGACAGGGATCCTACGAGCAGTACTTC	CSAITGQGSYEQYF
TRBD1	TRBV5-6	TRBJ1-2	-	TGTGCCAGCAGCTTGGGACAGGGGAGGGACTATGGCTACACCTTC	CASSLGQGRDYGYTF
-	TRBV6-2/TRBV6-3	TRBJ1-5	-	TGTGCCAGCAGTGTAGGACAGAGCCAGCCCCAGCATTTT	CASSVGQSQPQHF
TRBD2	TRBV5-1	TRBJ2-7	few	TGCGCCAGCAGCGATACTAGCGGGAGCTACGAGCAGTACTTC	CASSDTSGSYEQYF
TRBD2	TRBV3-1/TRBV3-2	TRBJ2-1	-	TGTGCCAGCAGCCAATCTAGCGGGAGAGGCTACAATGAGCAGTTCTTC	CASSQSSGRGYNEQFF
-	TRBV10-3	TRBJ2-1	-	TGTGCCATCAGTGACCATACTACGAGCAATGAGCAGTTCTTC	CAISDHTTSNEQFF
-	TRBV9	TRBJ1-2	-	TGTGCCAGCAGCGGCGGAGGAGGCTACACCTTC	CASSGGGGYTF
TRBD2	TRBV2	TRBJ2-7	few	TGTGCCAGCAGTGTGCTAGCGGGCTACGAGCAGTACTTC	CASSVLAGYEQYF
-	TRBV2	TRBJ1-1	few	TGTGCCAGCAGTGGACAACCTAACACTGAAGCTTTCTTT	CASSGQPNTEAFF